This TCR beta chain was documented in a study of OX40 agonist ivuxolimab in advanced cancers. Study details: Administration of intravenous ivuxolimab to patients occurred every 2 weeks at 0.01 to 10 mg/kg. Study observations and caveats: Low normalized T-cell clonal expansion was additionally recorded for some nonresponders.

V dropped 5 bases and J dropped 3 bases, with 14 bases sitting between them. This CDR3 contains 15 residues. Germline CDR1 MNHEY, CDR2 SMNVEV (reference sequence). With regard to this clone: Antigen specificity is unknown.

Sequencing was performed with immunoSEQ multiplex PCR; in TCRdb, only in-frame clones are kept and a portion is missing. The table has around 26,000 clones, roughly 85% seen once; the top ten hold approximately 35%. The TCR was taken from an adult with an advanced solid tumor such as melanoma, head and neck, liver or kidney cancer. This chain uses TRBV27 with TRBJ2-1; D remains unclear. The sample in question was CD4+ or CD8+ T cells sorted from blood, obtained in a trial of the OX40 agonist ivuxolimab. The CDR3 region is CASSPGPGLYNEQFF. CDR3 sequence (DNA): TGTGCCAGCAGTCCTGGGCCGGGTCTCTACAATGAGCAGTTCTTC.